Following are 14 T cell receptor beta chains from one sample sequenced in a study of molecular identifiers for immune sequencing clone quantification. MiXCR was run by TCRdb on the PCR reads, yielding one entry per CDR3 protein. The table shows some 100,000 distinct CDR3 sequences, with 19% occurring only once. Material for sequencing was naive CD8+ T cells from blood, with Jurkat cell RNA spiked in. The sample's subset: FACS-sorted CD8+CD4-CCR7+CD45RA+ naive T cells. The receptors shown here come from a human donor in good health. Some libraries in this study had Jurkat cell RNA spiked in.

This clonotype was seen ten or more times. V and J are TRBV24-1 and TRBJ2-2, with D possibly being TRBD2 (5 bases). This CDR3 region has 16 residues. V was cut by 1 base and J by 1 base, with 9 bases left in between. Per germline, CDR1 KGHDR and CDR2 SFDVKD. In DNA, the CDR3 is TGTGCCACCAGTGATTTAGGAGCGGTGAACACCGGGGAGCTGTTTTTT. Its translation is CATSDLGAVNTGELFF.

This clonotype was recorded at least ten times. The chain recombines TRBV6-2 or TRBV6-3 with TRBJ2-1, with 10 bases fitting TRBD2. CDR3 length: 15 amino acids. With V trimmed by 1 base and J by 5 bases, 2 bases remained unmatched. Germline V lookup: CDR1 MNHEY, CDR2 SVGEGT. The CDR3 DNA reads TGTGCCAGCAGTTACTTAGCGGGAGGTAACAATGAGCAGTTCTTC. Protein: CASSYLAGGNNEQFF.

This clonotype has at least ten counts. The rearrangement uses TRBV5-1 and TRBJ2-7; D is possibly TRBD1 (5 bases). Trimming pared 4 bases from V and 1 base from J, leaving 9 bases between. Germline V gives CDR1 SGHRS, CDR2 YFSETQ. There are 13 residues in the CDR3. In nucleotides, the CDR3 is TGCGCCAGCAGCCCGGACATTTCCTACGAGCAGTACTTC. This sequence encodes CASSPDISYEQYF.

This clonotype was counted ten times or more. This chain connects TRBV6-5 to TRBJ2-7; 9 bases align to TRBD2. The ends lost 3 bases at V and 7 bases at J; junction bases unmatched: 10. The CDR3 has 15 residues. Germline CDR1 reads MNHEY; CDR2 reads SVGAGI. The CDR3, as DNA: TGTGCCAGCAGTTATGCGGCTAGCGGGGTTGTTGAGCAGTACTTC. It specifies CASSYAASGVVEQYF.

This clonotype appeared a few times. CDR3 amino acids: CASSIDGGKAYEQYF. DNA for the CDR3: TGTGCCAGTAGTATAGATGGCGGCAAGGCCTACGAGCAGTACTTC. The J gene is TRBJ2-7, the V gene TRBV19; no definite D call. This CDR3 has 15 residues. V was trimmed by 0 bases and J by 2 bases, leaving 11 bases between them. Germline V gives CDR1 LNHDA, CDR2 SQIVND (reference sequence).

This clonotype was picked up a small number of times. This chain links TRBV20-1 with TRBJ2-3; 12 bases are shared with TRBD2. Germline CDR1 DFQATT, CDR2 SNEGSKA (reference sequence). V dropped 0 bases and J dropped 3; count of bases not matched to a gene: 16. The CDR3 is made up of 20 amino acids. Written as DNA, the CDR3 is TGCAGTGCTAGAGATCCCCTAGCGGGAGGGGGGATAGGTATAACAGATACGCAGTATTTT. It is translated as CSARDPLAGGGIGITDTQYF.

This clonotype was recorded at least ten times. The V call is TRBV11-2, the J call TRBJ1-2; D not resolved. The CDR3 totals 14 residues. The V and J ends lost 1 base and 4 bases respectively, with 10 bases between them. Germline loops: CDR1 SGHAT, CDR2 FQNNGV. Here the CDR3 DNA reads TGTGCCAGCAGCTTAGGCTCCGGTTTCTATGGCTACACCTTC. Protein: CASSLGSGFYGYTF. Combining the CDR3 with reference TRBV11-2 and TRBJ1-2 gives the whole variable domain EAGVAQSPRYKIIEKRQSVAFWCNPISGHATLYWYQQILGQGPKLLIQFQNNGVVDDSQLPKDRFSAERLKGVDSTLKIQPAKLEDSAVYLCASSLGSGFYGYTFGSGTRLTVV.

This clonotype was found many times. The DNA of the CDR3 is TGTGCTAGTGGTTTGGACCTAAACACTGAAGCTTTCTTT. Protein sequence: CASGLDLNTEAFF. The rearrangement links TRBV12-5 to TRBJ1-1; D uncertain. The germline CDR1 and CDR2 sequences are LGHNT and FRNRAP. The CDR3 length is 13 residues. Trimming removed 1 base at V and 2 bases at J, with 5 bases between.

This clonotype was observed at least ten times. This sequence joins TRBV11-3 and TRBJ2-3; D gene unclear. V was cut by 2 bases and J by 0 bases, with 12 bases left in between. Germline V gene data show CDR1 as SGHNT and CDR2 as YENEEA. There are 16 residues in the CDR3. The CDR3 DNA sequence: TGTGCCAGCAGCTTACGGGTCGGAACTAGCACAGATACGCAGTATTTT. Its translation: CASSLRVGTSTDTQYF.

This clonotype was seen repeatedly, ten times or more. The chain is built from TRBV2 and TRBJ2-3; 9 bases fit TRBD2. V lost 4 bases, J lost 5 bases, and 10 bases stayed unmatched. Germline V lookup: CDR1 SNHLY, CDR2 FYNNEI. The CDR3 length is 16 residues. CDR3: CASSGSREGREDTQYF. In DNA, the CDR3 is TGTGCCAGCAGTGGTTCGCGGGAGGGCCGTGAAGATACGCAGTATTTT.

To note about this clonotype: A much larger clone sits a single nucleotide away, making a read error possible. The J gene is TRBJ2-2, the V gene TRBV6-5; 9 bases map to TRBD1. The ends lost 6 bases at V and 6 bases at J; junction bases unmatched: 11. The germline V gene encodes CDR1 MNHEY and CDR2 SVGAGI. The CDR3 has 16 amino acids. CDR3 protein: CASSSYRGLTSGELFF. The CDR3 DNA reads TGTGCCAGCAGCTCCTACAGGGGGCTTACCTCCGGGGAGCTGTTTTTT.

J is TRBJ1-1 and V is TRBV10-3; D might be TRBD1 (5 bases). Per the germline V gene, CDR1 is ENHRY and CDR2 is SYGVKD. This CDR3 contains 13 residues. V was cut by 3 bases and J by 8 bases, with 13 bases left in between. The CDR3 loop reads CAISDQGAVEAFF. For the CDR3, the DNA is TGTGCCATCAGTGATCAAGGGGCGGTCGAAGCTTTCTTT.

This clonotype occurred many times. V gene TRBV7-9 combines with J gene TRBJ2-7; D not certain. With 5 bases removed from V and 0 bases from J, the gap between germline ends came to 8 bases. This CDR3 has 13 amino acids. CDR1 is SEHNR and CDR2 is FQNEAQ in the germline V gene (reference sequence). The CDR3 loop reads CASSTVGSYEQYF. In DNA form, the CDR3 reads TGTGCCAGCAGCACGGTGGGCTCCTACGAGCAGTACTTC.

This clonotype was counted at least ten times. The rearrangement links TRBV5-1 to TRBJ1-4, with 10 bases identical to TRBD1. In germline, CDR1 is SGHRS, CDR2 YFSETQ. The length of the CDR3 is 15 residues. J lost 8 bases, V lost 3 bases, and 7 bases had no gene match. CDR3 loop: CASSWGQGFEEKLFF. The CDR3 DNA is TGCGCCAGCAGCTGGGGACAGGGGTTCGAGGAAAAACTGTTTTTT.